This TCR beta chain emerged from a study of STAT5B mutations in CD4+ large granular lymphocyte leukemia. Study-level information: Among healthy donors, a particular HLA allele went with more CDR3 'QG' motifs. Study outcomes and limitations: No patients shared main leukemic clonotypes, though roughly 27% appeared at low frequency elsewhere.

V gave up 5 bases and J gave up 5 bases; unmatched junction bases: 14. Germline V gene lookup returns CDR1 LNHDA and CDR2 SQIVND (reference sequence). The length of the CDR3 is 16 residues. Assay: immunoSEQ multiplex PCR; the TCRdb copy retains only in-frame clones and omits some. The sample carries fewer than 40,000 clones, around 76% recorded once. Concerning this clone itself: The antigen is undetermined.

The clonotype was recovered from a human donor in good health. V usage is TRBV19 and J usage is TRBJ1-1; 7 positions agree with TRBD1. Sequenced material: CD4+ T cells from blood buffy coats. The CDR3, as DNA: TGTGCCAGTAGTCTACCGAAACAGGGGAGCGGGACTGAAGCTTTCTTT. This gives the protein CASSLPKQGSGTEAFF.